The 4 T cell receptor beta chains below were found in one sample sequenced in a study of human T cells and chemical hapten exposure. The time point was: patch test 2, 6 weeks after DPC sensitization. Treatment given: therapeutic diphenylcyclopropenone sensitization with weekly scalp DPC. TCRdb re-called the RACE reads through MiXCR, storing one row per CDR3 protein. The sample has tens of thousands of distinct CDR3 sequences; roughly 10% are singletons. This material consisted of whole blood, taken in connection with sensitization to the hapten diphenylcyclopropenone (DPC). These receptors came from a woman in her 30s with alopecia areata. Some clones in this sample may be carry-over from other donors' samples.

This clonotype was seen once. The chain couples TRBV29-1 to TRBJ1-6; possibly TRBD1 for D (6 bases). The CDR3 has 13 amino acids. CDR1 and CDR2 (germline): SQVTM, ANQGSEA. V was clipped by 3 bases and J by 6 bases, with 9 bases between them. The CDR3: CSVEHRVNSPLHF. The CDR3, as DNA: TGCAGCGTTGAGCACAGGGTTAATTCACCCCTCCACTTT. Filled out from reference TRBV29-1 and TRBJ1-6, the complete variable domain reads SAVISQKPSRDICQRGTSLTIQCQVDSQVTMMFWYRQQPGQSLTLIATANQGSEATYESGFVIDKFPISRPNLTFSTLTVSNMSPEDSSIYLCSVEHRVNSPLHFGNGTRLTVT.

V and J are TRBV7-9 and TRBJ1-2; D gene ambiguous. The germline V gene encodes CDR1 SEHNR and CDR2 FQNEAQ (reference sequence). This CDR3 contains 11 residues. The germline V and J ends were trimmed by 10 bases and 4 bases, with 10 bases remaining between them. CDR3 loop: CANMPPYGYTF. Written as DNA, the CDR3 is TGTGCCAACATGCCCCCCTATGGCTACACCTTC.

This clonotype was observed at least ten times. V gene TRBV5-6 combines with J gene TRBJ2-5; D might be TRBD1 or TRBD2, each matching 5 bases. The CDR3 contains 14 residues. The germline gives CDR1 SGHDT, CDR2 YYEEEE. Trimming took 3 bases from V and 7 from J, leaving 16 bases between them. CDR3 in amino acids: CASSSILLGGTQYF. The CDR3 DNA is TGTGCCAGCAGCTCGATCCTCCTTGGGGGGACCCAGTACTTC.

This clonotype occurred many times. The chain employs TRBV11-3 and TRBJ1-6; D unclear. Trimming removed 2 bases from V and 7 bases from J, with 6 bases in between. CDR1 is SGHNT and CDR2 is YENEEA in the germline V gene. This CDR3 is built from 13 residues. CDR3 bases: TGTGCCAGCAGCTTAACCGGAAATTCACCCCTCCACTTT. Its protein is CASSLTGNSPLHF. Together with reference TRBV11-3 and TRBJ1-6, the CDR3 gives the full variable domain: EAGVVQSPRYKIIEKKQPVAFWCNPISGHNTLYWYLQNLGQGPELLIRYENEEAVDDSQLPKDRFSAERLKGVDSTLKIQPAELGDSAVYLCASSLTGNSPLHFGNGTRLTVT.